A selection of T cell receptor beta chains follows, all from one sample in a study of T cell repertoires in cytomegalovirus infection. Each CDR3 protein is one row after TCRdb ran MiXCR on the reads. The sample consists of under 500,000 distinct CDR3 sequences, more than 40% of them appearing once. Antigens of these TCRs are unknown. This material consisted of cultured PBMCs, taken from culture after CMV antigen stimulation. The source of these receptors is a human donor in good health (CMV status not recorded). Some clones in this sample may be carry-over from other donors' samples. Both conserved end residues are part of each CDR3. Fields, in order: V gene, D gene, J gene, clone size, CDR3 DNA, CDR3 protein. D genes are given only for firm matches. Clone size is shown for a subset of rows, as once, few, many or a class of expanded clone.

v_gene: TRBV6-2/TRBV6-3
d_gene: TRBD1
j_gene: TRBJ1-1
abundance: few
CDR3nt: TGTGCCAGCAGTGAAGGGACAGGGGGCAACGACGGCGCTTTCTTT
CDR3aa: CASSEGTGGNDGAFF

v_gene: TRBV12-5
d_gene: -
j_gene: TRBJ1-5
abundance: -
CDR3nt: TGTGCTAGTGGTTTGGCCCTGACTCAGCCCCAGCATTTT
CDR3aa: CASGLALTQPQHF

v_gene: TRBV12-5
d_gene: TRBD2
j_gene: TRBJ2-1
abundance: -
CDR3nt: TGTGCTAGTCCCGGGCCTAGCGGGAGGTCCCTTGATGAGCAGTTCTTC
CDR3aa: CASPGPSGRSLDEQFF

v_gene: TRBV7-8
d_gene: -
j_gene: TRBJ1-1
abundance: many
CDR3nt: TGTGCCAGCAGCCTCAACCCCTCTGCCACTGAAGCTTTCTTT
CDR3aa: CASSLNPSATEAFF

v_gene: TRBV6-2/TRBV6-3
d_gene: TRBD1
j_gene: TRBJ2-1
abundance: -
CDR3nt: TGTGCCAGCAGTTACAGGACAGGCTCGCGGTCCTTC
CDR3aa: CASSYRTGSRSF

v_gene: TRBV7-2
d_gene: -
j_gene: TRBJ2-2
abundance: few
CDR3nt: TGTGCCAGCAGCCGGAGGCGGGCGGAGCTGTTTTTT
CDR3aa: CASSRRRAELFF

v_gene: TRBV7-2
d_gene: -
j_gene: TRBJ1-4
abundance: -
CDR3nt: TGTGCCAGCAGCCGTAAAGGGACTAATGAAAAACTGTTTTTT
CDR3aa: CASSRKGTNEKLFF

v_gene: TRBV30
d_gene: -
j_gene: TRBJ2-1
abundance: -
CDR3nt: TGTGCCTGGAAGAGGGCCTACAATGAGCAGTTCTTC
CDR3aa: CAWKRAYNEQFF

v_gene: TRBV2
d_gene: TRBD2
j_gene: TRBJ2-1
abundance: few
CDR3nt: TGTGCCAGCAGTGATCCTGTCCTAGCGGGGAATGAGCAGTTCTTC
CDR3aa: CASSDPVLAGNEQFF

v_gene: TRBV7-2
d_gene: -
j_gene: TRBJ2-7
abundance: -
CDR3nt: TGTGCCAGCAGCGGAAGGGAGACTTTCGCCGGGGAGCAGTACTTC
CDR3aa: CASSGRETFAGEQYF

v_gene: TRBV7-2
d_gene: -
j_gene: TRBJ2-3
abundance: few
CDR3nt: TGTGCCAGCGGGCGGGGGAAGGACAGTAGGACAGATACGCAGTATTTT
CDR3aa: CASGRGKDSRTDTQYF

v_gene: TRBV12-3/TRBV12-4
d_gene: -
j_gene: TRBJ1-5
abundance: once
CDR3nt: TGTGCCAGCAGTTTAATGGCAGGTGACAATCAGCCCCAGCATTTT
CDR3aa: CASSLMAGDNQPQHF

v_gene: TRBV7-2
d_gene: -
j_gene: TRBJ1-2
abundance: many
CDR3nt: TGTGCCAGCAGCGAGGGAGGGCTTCTAGGCTATGGCTACACCTTC
CDR3aa: CASSEGGLLGYGYTF

v_gene: TRBV19
d_gene: TRBD2
j_gene: TRBJ2-4
abundance: -
CDR3nt: TGTGCCAGTAGTAAGGCGGCTAGCGGGAGAAAAAACATTCAGTACTTC
CDR3aa: CASSKAASGRKNIQYF

v_gene: TRBV28
d_gene: TRBD1
j_gene: TRBJ1-1
abundance: once
CDR3nt: TGTGCCACCGAGACGGACAGGGGGATCACTGAAGCTTTCTTT
CDR3aa: CATETDRGITEAFF

v_gene: TRBV6-1
d_gene: -
j_gene: TRBJ1-2
abundance: -
CDR3nt: TGTGCCAGCAGTGGTCAGGGTAGGGACTATGGCTACACCTTC
CDR3aa: CASSGQGRDYGYTF

v_gene: TRBV6-2/TRBV6-3
d_gene: TRBD2
j_gene: TRBJ2-3
abundance: -
CDR3nt: TGTGCCAGCAGCCCCCGCGAGCGGGGAAGCACAGATACGCAGTATTTT
CDR3aa: CASSPRERGSTDTQYF

v_gene: TRBV4-3
d_gene: -
j_gene: TRBJ2-7
abundance: -
CDR3nt: TGCGCCAGCAGCCCCCTGAGGTCAGGCGGGTCCTCCTACGAGCAGTACTTC
CDR3aa: CASSPLRSGGSSYEQYF

v_gene: TRBV11-2
d_gene: TRBD2
j_gene: TRBJ2-1
abundance: -
CDR3nt: TGTGCCAGCAGCAAACTAGCGGGGAGCTACAATGAGCAGTTCTTC
CDR3aa: CASSKLAGSYNEQFF

v_gene: TRBV12-3/TRBV12-4
d_gene: TRBD1
j_gene: TRBJ1-5
abundance: -
CDR3nt: TGTGCCAGCAGTGCGACAGGGAACGCAGGGCCCCAGCATTTT
CDR3aa: CASSATGNAGPQHF

v_gene: TRBV4-3
d_gene: TRBD2
j_gene: TRBJ2-1
abundance: -
CDR3nt: TGCGCCAGCAGCCAAGACCCACCCGAGGTAGCGGGATCCAATGAGCAGTTCTTC
CDR3aa: CASSQDPPEVAGSNEQFF

v_gene: TRBV6-1
d_gene: TRBD1
j_gene: TRBJ1-4
abundance: -
CDR3nt: TGTGCCAGCAGTGAAGTCAACAGGGGGCTTGCAACTAATGAAAAACTGTTTTTT
CDR3aa: CASSEVNRGLATNEKLFF

v_gene: TRBV20-1
d_gene: -
j_gene: TRBJ2-7
abundance: -
CDR3nt: TGCAGTGCTAGGGGGCAGGGGCACTCCTACGAGCAGTACTTC
CDR3aa: CSARGQGHSYEQYF

v_gene: TRBV11-2
d_gene: -
j_gene: TRBJ2-7
abundance: -
CDR3nt: TGTGCCAGCAGCTCCCCTATCCCCCCCAACTACGAGCAGTACTTC
CDR3aa: CASSSPIPPNYEQYF

v_gene: TRBV2
d_gene: -
j_gene: TRBJ2-2
abundance: -
CDR3nt: TGTGCCAGCACCCAGGAGGCCGTCCAGAACACCGGGGAGCTGTTTTTT
CDR3aa: CASTQEAVQNTGELFF

v_gene: TRBV18
d_gene: -
j_gene: TRBJ2-7
abundance: few
CDR3nt: TGTGCCAGCTCCCGACGGGGGCCCAAAGCCCCCTACGAGCAGTACTTC
CDR3aa: CASSRRGPKAPYEQYF